The sequence of this T cell receptor beta chain was determined in a study of blood T cell repertoires in COVID-19. On the study more broadly: Sources were T cells, B-cell-depleted T cells, or PBMCs; the material itself was cDNA or gDNA.

In the original workflow: Amplification with reference gene primers provided the estimates of nucleated cell counts. TCRdb's copy holds only in-frame clones and misses some; the assay was immunoSEQ multiplex PCR. V and J calls and clone size are those listed in that table; D and trimming were worked out from the DNA. This sample has 50,000 to 60,000 clones; 88% occur once, and the top ten carry more than 8%. This clone was observed a few times. Germline-derived CDR1 and CDR2 are KGHSH and LQKENI. V lost 3 bases and J lost 3; bases outside the gene matches: 5. The CDR3 covers 16 residues. Sequencing input: peripheral blood. The chain recombines TRBV18 with TRBJ2-7, with 13 bases identical to TRBD2. The source is a man in his fifties or sixties with active COVID-19. CDR3 region: CASSPGLAGLLYEQYF. As DNA, the CDR3 is TGTGCCAGCTCACCGGGACTAGCGGGGCTTCTCTACGAGCAGTACTTC. Together with reference TRBV18 and TRBJ2-7, the CDR3 gives the full variable domain: NAGVMQNPRHLVRRRGQEARLRCSPMKGHSHVYWYRQLPEEGLKFMVYLQKENIIDESGMPKERFSAEFPKEGPSILRIQQVVRGDSAAYFCASSPGLAGLLYEQYFGPGTRLTVT.